This T cell receptor (beta chain) originates from a study of control samples from healthy donors and cancer patients. TCRdb's table, derived via immunoSEQ multiplex PCR, lists solely in-frame clones and lacks some. The sample carries approximately 97,000 clones, roughly 92% recorded once. CDR1 is SGHAT, CDR2 FQNNGV, per germline. With 1 base removed from V and 11 bases from J, the gap between germline ends came to 11 bases. The CDR3 has 12 residues. The sequence came from a human donor in good health. The donor label of this sample is uncertain. The J gene is TRBJ1-1, the V gene TRBV11-2, with D uncertain. Specimen: blood. This CDR3 reads CASSLASTGAFF. The CDR3 region has the DNA TGTGCCAGCAGCTTAGCTTCCACGGGGGCTTTCTTT.